The rows below give T cell receptor beta chains drawn from one sample of a study of cytomegalovirus exposure and HLA in healthy donors. The protocol was immunoSEQ multiplex PCR, while the TCRdb copy is restricted to in-frame clones and leaves out a portion. Recorded for this sample: around 150,000 clones. Sequences were obtained from PBMCs. The receptors were gathered from a young man in good health and CMV-seronegative. The CDR3 runs from the conserved cysteine through the conserved F or W. A D gene is named only where the DNA matches it firmly.

D: NA; J: TRBJ2-2; V: TRBV5-1; DNA: TGCGCCAGCAGCCTGGACGTATCGACAGGAGGCCCCGGGGAGCTGTTTTTT; CDR3: CASSLDVSTGGPGELFF
D: NA; J: TRBJ1-1; V: TRBV5-1; DNA: TGCGCCAGCAGCTTGGGCCGGAGTATGAACACTGAAGCTTTCTTT; CDR3: CASSLGRSMNTEAFF
D: TRBD2; J: TRBJ2-3; V: TRBV4-1; DNA: TGCGCCAGCAGCCTCCCGCTAGCGGAGAGCACAGATACGCAGTATTTT; CDR3: CASSLPLAESTDTQYF
D: TRBD1; J: TRBJ2-5; V: TRBV12-5; DNA: TGTGCTAGTGGATCTGGACAGGGGGCTCCAGAAGAGACCCAGTACTTC; CDR3: CASGSGQGAPEETQYF
D: TRBD1; J: TRBJ1-5; V: TRBV10-3; DNA: TGTGCCATCAGTGACGGGGACAGGGGCCCTAGCCAGCCCCAGCATTTT; CDR3: CAISDGDRGPSQPQHF
D: TRBD1; J: TRBJ2-1; V: TRBV4-3; DNA: TGCGCCAGCAGCCAAGGGACAGGGGCCTACAATGAGCAGTTCTTC; CDR3: CASSQGTGAYNEQFF
D: NA; J: TRBJ2-7; V: TRBV2; DNA: TGTGCCAGCAAATACAGGGACTCCTACGAGCAGTACTTC; CDR3: CASKYRDSYEQYF
D: NA; J: TRBJ2-7; V: TRBV7-2; DNA: TGTGCCAGCAGCCCCGACAGTTCCTACGAGCAGTACTTC; CDR3: CASSPDSSYEQYF
D: NA; J: TRBJ2-1; V: TRBV5-1; DNA: TGCGCCAGCAGCTTGGAGGCAGGCTCCTACAATGAGCAGTTCTTC; CDR3: CASSLEAGSYNEQFF
D: NA; J: TRBJ1-4; V: TRBV19; DNA: TGTGCCAGTAGAACTACAGGGCTTGCAACTAATGAAAAACTGTTTTTT; CDR3: CASRTTGLATNEKLFF
D: NA; J: TRBJ1-4; V: TRBV5-4; DNA: TGTGCCAGCAGCTCAGCCAAGGGGGATGAAAAACTGTTTTTT; CDR3: CASSSAKGDEKLFF
D: NA; J: TRBJ2-2; V: TRBV10-3; DNA: TGTGCCATCAGTGTGGAGGGGGCGACTGGCGGGGAGCTGTTTTTT; CDR3: CAISVEGATGGELFF
D: TRBD2; J: TRBJ2-7; V: TRBV11-3; DNA: TGTGCCAGCAGCTTAGGGAAAGGGTCTAGCGGCTCCTACGAGCAGTACTTC; CDR3: CASSLGKGSSGSYEQYF
D: TRBD2; J: TRBJ2-3; V: TRBV11-2; DNA: TGTGCCAGCAGCTTAGCCCTCTCACTAGCGGGAGTGGTAGATACGCAGTATTTT; CDR3: CASSLALSLAGVVDTQYF
D: NA; J: TRBJ1-1; V: TRBV29-1; DNA: TGCAGCTTTGGGCGGGGGGGCCCGAACACTGAAGCTTTCTTT; CDR3: CSFGRGGPNTEAFF
D: NA; J: TRBJ1-2; V: TRBV28; DNA: TGTGCCAGCAGTTTAGCGGGCCTGAGGAGCTACACCTTC; CDR3: CASSLAGLRSYTF
D: NA; J: TRBJ2-7; V: TRBV10-1; DNA: TGCGCCAGCAGTGGCGGGAACTTCCACGAGCAGTACTTC; CDR3: CASSGGNFHEQYF
D: TRBD1; J: TRBJ1-2; V: TRBV7-2; DNA: TGTGCCAGCAGCGTCACCCGGGACAGGGCACTCGGCTACACCTTC; CDR3: CASSVTRDRALGYTF
D: TRBD2; J: TRBJ2-6; V: TRBV19; DNA: TGTGCCAGTTTAGTGACTAGCGGGGCTGGGGCCAACGTCCTGACTTTC; CDR3: CASLVTSGAGANVLTF
D: NA; J: TRBJ2-3; V: TRBV5-6; DNA: TGTGCCAGCAGCTTAGGGGTAACCACAGATACGCAGTATTTT; CDR3: CASSLGVTTDTQYF
D: NA; J: TRBJ2-7; V: TRBV7-9; DNA: TGTGCCAGCAGCCCAGGGACAAGAGATTACGAGCAGTACTTC; CDR3: CASSPGTRDYEQYF
D: NA; J: TRBJ2-5; V: TRBV4-1; DNA: TGCGCCAGCAGCCAAGATCGAGAGACCCAGTACTTC; CDR3: CASSQDRETQYF
D: NA; J: TRBJ2-2; V: TRBV7-9; DNA: TGTGCCAGCAGCCCCCGATCCCAGTCTAACACCGGGGAGCTGTTTTTT; CDR3: CASSPRSQSNTGELFF
D: TRBD2; J: TRBJ2-1; V: TRBV9; DNA: TGTGCCAGCAGCGTGACTAGCGGCCAGCCCCTCAATGAGCAGTTCTTC; CDR3: CASSVTSGQPLNEQFF
D: NA; J: TRBJ2-6; V: TRBV6-1; DNA: TGTGCCAGCAGTTTAGAGCCTGGGGCCAACGTCCTGACTTTC; CDR3: CASSLEPGANVLTF
D: TRBD1; J: TRBJ2-1; V: TRBV27; DNA: TGTGCCAGCAGTTCCACCCGGACAGGGCGCCGTAACGATGAGCAGTTCTTC; CDR3: CASSSTRTGRRNDEQFF
D: NA; J: TRBJ1-4; V: TRBV5-1; DNA: TGCGCCAGCAGCGTACAGGCAACTAATGAAAAACTGTTTTTT; CDR3: CASSVQATNEKLFF
D: TRBD2; J: TRBJ2-3; V: TRBV27; DNA: TGTGCCAGCAGTTTATCCGGGACTAGCGGGAGCACGCAGTATTTT; CDR3: CASSLSGTSGSTQYF
D: NA; J: TRBJ1-4; V: TRBV19; DNA: TGTGCCAGTACAGGCCAAATTGCAACTAATGAAAAACTGTTTTTT; CDR3: CASTGQIATNEKLFF
D: TRBD1; J: TRBJ1-2; V: TRBV7-2; DNA: TGTGCCAGCAGCCTGGGACAGGGGGCTTCCTATGGCTACACCTTC; CDR3: CASSLGQGASYGYTF
D: NA; J: TRBJ2-7; V: TRBV4-3; DNA: TGCGCCAGCAGCCAAGAAGTGGGCGGGACCGTCTACGAGCAGTACTTC; CDR3: CASSQEVGGTVYEQYF
D: NA; J: TRBJ1-1; V: TRBV19; DNA: TGTGCCAGTAGTATAGCTACCCGGAGGGGCCTGAACACTGAAGCTTTCTTT; CDR3: CASSIATRRGLNTEAFF
D: NA; J: TRBJ1-4; V: TRBV11-2; DNA: TGTGCCAGCAGCCTCACGCAGGGTCGTCGTGGTGAAAAACTGTTTTTT; CDR3: CASSLTQGRRGEKLFF
D: TRBD1; J: TRBJ2-1; V: TRBV29-1; DNA: TGCAGCGTTGAAGTCGGTAGGGGGCCCTACAATGAGCAGTTCTTC; CDR3: CSVEVGRGPYNEQFF
D: TRBD2; J: TRBJ2-2; V: TRBV5-1; DNA: TGCGCCAGCAGCTTGGCGGGGGGGACACTTAACACCGGGGAGCTGTTTTTT; CDR3: CASSLAGGTLNTGELFF
D: NA; J: TRBJ1-1; V: TRBV29-1; DNA: TGCAGCGTTGGATCGGAAGGAGACGAAGCTTTCTTT; CDR3: CSVGSEGDEAFF
D: NA; J: TRBJ2-3; V: TRBV7-2; DNA: TGTGCCAGCAGCTTAAATCCGGGACTGATCACAGATACGCAGTATTTT; CDR3: CASSLNPGLITDTQYF
D: TRBD2; J: TRBJ2-7; V: TRBV10-3; DNA: TGTGCCATCAGTGTAGGGGTAGCGGGAGATGAGCAGTACTTC; CDR3: CAISVGVAGDEQYF
D: TRBD1; J: TRBJ1-4; V: TRBV6-1; DNA: TGTGCCAGCAGCATTGTAGGGGGCGATGAAAAACTGTTTTTT; CDR3: CASSIVGGDEKLFF
D: TRBD2; J: TRBJ2-7; V: TRBV4-2; DNA: TGTGCCAGCAGCCAAGATCTTAGCGGGGGCTCCTACGAGCAGTACTTC; CDR3: CASSQDLSGGSYEQYF
D: NA; J: TRBJ2-7; V: TRBV5-1; DNA: TGCGCCAGCAGCTTGGAAGTGGGAGTCTCCTACGAGCAGTACTTC; CDR3: CASSLEVGVSYEQYF
D: NA; J: TRBJ2-7; V: TRBV5-4; DNA: TGTGCCAGCAGCTTAGACCAGGGGGGAAGCGAGCAGTACTTC; CDR3: CASSLDQGGSEQYF
D: NA; J: TRBJ2-3; V: TRBV2; DNA: TGTGCCAGCAGTCTTTTAGCCGCTAGCACAGATACGCAGTATTTT; CDR3: CASSLLAASTDTQYF
D: NA; J: TRBJ1-1; V: TRBV25-1; DNA: TGTGCCAGCAGTGAATCACAGGAAGCTTTCTTT; CDR3: CASSESQEAFF
D: NA; J: TRBJ1-1; V: TRBV28; DNA: TGTGCCAGCAGTTTTCTTGGCAGTTGGAGTACTGAAGCTTTCTTT; CDR3: CASSFLGSWSTEAFF
D: NA; J: TRBJ1-1; V: TRBV15; DNA: TGTGCCACCCGAGAAGGGGGTCTCAAGGCTGAAGCTTTCTTT; CDR3: CATREGGLKAEAFF
D: NA; J: TRBJ2-1; V: TRBV14; DNA: TGTGCCAGCAGCCATGGGAGGAACTCCTACAATGAGCAGTTCTTC; CDR3: CASSHGRNSYNEQFF
D: TRBD2; J: TRBJ2-7; V: TRBV28; DNA: TGTGCCAGCAGTTCAGGGACTAGCGGCTCCTACGAGCAGTACTTC; CDR3: CASSSGTSGSYEQYF
D: TRBD1; J: TRBJ2-7; V: TRBV5-1; DNA: TGCGCCAGCAGCTCGACAGGGTCCTACGAGCAGTACTTC; CDR3: CASSSTGSYEQYF
D: NA; J: TRBJ2-7; V: TRBV5-5; DNA: TGTGCCAGCAGCTTTAGCTACGAGCAGTACTTC; CDR3: CASSFSYEQYF
D: TRBD2; J: TRBJ2-3; V: TRBV2; DNA: TGTGCCAGCAGTGGGGCTAGCGGGACGACAGATACGCAGTATTTT; CDR3: CASSGASGTTDTQYF
D: NA; J: TRBJ2-7; V: TRBV12-5; DNA: TGTGCTAGTGGTTCTAAGCTGGGGGGCTACGAGCAGTACTTC; CDR3: CASGSKLGGYEQYF
D: TRBD2; J: TRBJ2-7; V: TRBV6-6; DNA: TGTGCCAGCAGTGCCACCAGCGGGAGGGCCGTTTTCGACTTC; CDR3: CASSATSGRAVFDF
D: NA; J: TRBJ2-1; V: TRBV6-4; DNA: TGTGCCAGCAGTGACTCGTTGGCGCGGAGCTCCTACAATGAGCAGTTCTTC; CDR3: CASSDSLARSSYNEQFF
D: TRBD1; J: TRBJ1-1; V: TRBV27; DNA: TGTGCCAGCAGTTCTCGGCCCGGGACAGGTATTGAAGCTTTCTTT; CDR3: CASSSRPGTGIEAFF
D: TRBD1; J: TRBJ1-5; V: TRBV6-6; DNA: TGTGCCAGCAGTTACTCGAGGGACAGGGTTCAGCCCCAGCATTTT; CDR3: CASSYSRDRVQPQHF
D: NA; J: TRBJ1-6; V: TRBV19; DNA: TGTGCCAGTAGTATCTACGGGGGGCCCGGGAATTCACCCCTCCACTTT; CDR3: CASSIYGGPGNSPLHF
D: TRBD1; J: TRBJ1-1; V: TRBV5-1; DNA: TGCGCCAGCAGCTTCGGGACAGGGAACACTGAAGCTTTCTTT; CDR3: CASSFGTGNTEAFF
D: NA; J: TRBJ2-2; V: TRBV29-1; DNA: TGCAGCGTTGAAGAGGCCCCGAACACCGGGGAGCTGTTTTTT; CDR3: CSVEEAPNTGELFF
D: NA; J: TRBJ2-1; V: TRBV18; DNA: TGTGCCAGCTCATTTGACAGCTACAATGAGCAGTTCTTC; CDR3: CASSFDSYNEQFF